This T cell receptor beta chain appears in the sequencing data of a study of OX40 agonist ivuxolimab in advanced cancers. Study at large: Past anti-PD-1, anti-PD-L1 or anti-CTLA-4 therapy was accepted, and 30% to 50% had received some.

In the case of this clone: The antigen remains undetermined.

A history of autoimmune disease or systemic immunosuppression excluded patients. Deletions cut 5 bases from V and 3 bases from J, with 8 bases between. The length of the CDR3 is 12 residues. CDR1 SEHNR and CDR2 FQNEAQ come from the germline V gene (reference sequence). Some clones are missing from TCRdb's copy, which holds only in-frame ones; the method was immunoSEQ multiplex PCR. This sample has more than 15,000 clones, with around 80% found just once. Broader study findings: Among the lowest levels of clonal expansion were found in partial responders at 0.1-3.0 mg/kg. Compared with CD4+, CD8+ T cells on average had more expanded clones.

Sequencing used CD4+ or CD8+ T cells sorted from blood, obtained in a trial of the OX40 agonist ivuxolimab. This receptor was obtained from an adult with an advanced solid tumor such as melanoma, head and neck, liver or kidney cancer. The V gene is TRBV7-9, the J gene TRBJ2-7; D is possibly TRBD2 (6 bases). The CDR3 protein is CASSPDYYEQYF. In DNA, the CDR3 is TGTGCCAGCAGCCCGGACTACTACGAGCAGTACTTC.